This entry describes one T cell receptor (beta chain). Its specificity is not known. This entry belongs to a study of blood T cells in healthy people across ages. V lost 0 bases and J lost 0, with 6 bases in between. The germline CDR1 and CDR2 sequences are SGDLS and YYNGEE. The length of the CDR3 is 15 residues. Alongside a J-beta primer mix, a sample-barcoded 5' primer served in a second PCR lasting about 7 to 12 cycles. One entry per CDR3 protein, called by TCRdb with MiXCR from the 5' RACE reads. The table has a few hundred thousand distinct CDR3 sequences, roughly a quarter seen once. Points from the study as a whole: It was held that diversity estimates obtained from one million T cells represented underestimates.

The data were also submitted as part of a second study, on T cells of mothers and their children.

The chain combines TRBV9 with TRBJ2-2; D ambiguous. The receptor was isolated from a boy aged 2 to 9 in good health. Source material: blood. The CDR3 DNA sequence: TGTGCCAGCAGCGTAGCGTACCCGAACACCGGGGAGCTGTTTTTT. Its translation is CASSVAYPNTGELFF. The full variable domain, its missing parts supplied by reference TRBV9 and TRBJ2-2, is DSGVTQTPKHLITATGQRVTLRCSPRSGDLSVYWYQQSLDQGLQFLIQYYNGEERAKGNILERFSAQQFPDLHSELNLSSLELGDSALYFCASSVAYPNTGELFFGEGSRLTVL.